Presented here are 17 T cell receptor beta chains from one specimen sequenced in a study of Ad26.COV2.S vaccination and SARS-CoV-2 variants. As for treatment: approximately 18 received Ad26.COV2.S at low or high dose, single or two shots; five or six received placebo; per-sample allocation not given. Day 63 after the first vaccine or placebo injection was the time point for sampling. This table comes from immunoSEQ multiplex PCR, and its TCRdb copy is limited to in-frame clones, with some not included. The data contain 450,000 to 550,000 clones, roughly nine tenths of them singletons. The starting material was peripheral blood, obtained in a trial of Ad26.COV2.S vaccine versus placebo. Source of these receptors: a person between 18 and 65 years old who received the Ad26.COV2.S COVID-19 vaccine or a placebo.

In nucleotides, the CDR3 is TGTGCCAGCAGCTTAACTAGCGGGGGGATAAATGAGCAGTTCTTC. Residues: CASSLTSGGINEQFF. The V gene is TRBV7-3, the J gene TRBJ2-1; TRBD2 aligns across 10 bases. The V and J ends lost 0 bases and 7 bases, in that order; junction bases with no gene match: 3. This CDR3 region has 15 residues. Germline V gene lookup returns CDR1 SGHTA and CDR2 FQGTGA.

The rearrangement joins TRBV6-5 to TRBJ1-2; the D gene is possibly TRBD1 (6 bases). V lost 8 bases, J lost 3 bases, and 13 bases lay in between. The CDR3 contains 13 residues. CDR1 is MNHEY, CDR2 SVGAGI, per germline. The CDR3, as DNA: TGTGCCAGCGCCTTGGGGGGCTACTATGGCTACACCTTC. Amino acid sequence: CASALGGYYGYTF.

This rearrangement joins TRBV7-3 to TRBJ2-3; TRBD2 matches at 9 bases. With V trimmed by 5 bases and J by 1 base, 7 bases remained unmatched. Per germline, CDR1 SGHTA and CDR2 FQGTGA. The CDR3 covers 16 residues. CDR3 amino acids: CASSTGVAGGTDTQYF. The DNA for the CDR3 is TGTGCCAGCAGCACCGGTGTAGCGGGGGGCACAGATACGCAGTATTTT.

The chain couples TRBV6-4 to TRBJ1-4; possibly TRBD1 for D (6 bases). This CDR3 is built from 15 residues. Trimming pared 10 bases from V and 7 bases from J, leaving 22 bases between. Germline loops: CDR1 MRHNA, CDR2 SNTAGT. CDR3 loop: CAIVDGGGRSEKLFF. In DNA, the CDR3 is TGTGCCATAGTTGACGGCGGGGGGCGAAGTGAAAAACTGTTTTTT.

J is TRBJ2-1 and V is TRBV19; no firm D call. Trimming stripped 3 bases from V and 8 bases from J, with 8 bases between. CDR3 size: 12 residues. Germline V CDR1 and CDR2: LNHDA, SQIVND (reference sequence). The CDR3: CASSIRFHEQFF. The CDR3 DNA reads as TGTGCCAGTAGTATCAGGTTCCATGAGCAGTTCTTC. Using reference TRBV19 and TRBJ2-1 for the parts outside the CDR3, the full variable domain is DGGITQSPKYLFRKEGQNVTLSCEQNLNHDAMYWYRQDPGQGLRLIYYSQIVNDFQKGDIAEGYSVSREKKESFPLTVTSAQKNPTAFYLCASSIRFHEQFFGPGTRLTVL.

V gene TRBV5-6 combines with J gene TRBJ1-2; 7 bases align to TRBD1. Germline V gene sequence: CDR1 SGHDT, CDR2 YYEEEE. With 3 bases clipped from V and 6 bases from J, the junction kept 5 bases outside the gene matches. This CDR3 has 13 residues. The CDR3 loop reads CASSWGTVDGYTF. CDR3 DNA: TGTGCCAGCAGCTGGGGGACAGTCGATGGCTACACCTTC.

This sequence joins TRBV2 and TRBJ1-1; D remains unclear. Deletions cut 5 bases from V and 6 bases from J, with 13 bases between. The CDR3 covers 13 residues. Germline-derived CDR1 and CDR2 are SNHLY and FYNNEI. This chain's CDR3 is CASSRMNGAEAFF. DNA for the CDR3: TGTGCCAGCAGTAGGATGAACGGCGCTGAAGCTTTCTTT.

The chain couples TRBV5-1 to TRBJ2-3, with 7 bases that match TRBD2. The J segment lost 2 bases and the V segment lost 3 bases, leaving 6 bases of the junction unmatched. The CDR3 loop spans 15 amino acids. Germline lookup yields CDR1 SGHRS and CDR2 YFSETQ. CDR3 in amino acids: CASSSERGSTDTQYF. The CDR3 coding sequence is TGCGCCAGCAGCTCAGAGCGGGGCTCCACAGATACGCAGTATTTT.

This chain connects TRBV19 to TRBJ1-5; no firm D call. The CDR3 runs 17 residues. From germline, CDR1 is LNHDA and CDR2 SQIVND (reference sequence). The V end lost 5 bases, the J end lost 1 base, and 18 bases lay between the germline ends. The CDR3 reads CASSWDSWGESNQPQHF. CDR3 nucleotide sequence: TGTGCCAGTAGTTGGGATTCTTGGGGAGAGAGCAATCAGCCCCAGCATTTT.

The chain recombines TRBV6-5 with TRBJ1-2; D is uncertain. This CDR3 is 12 amino acids long. CDR1 is MNHEY, CDR2 SVGAGI, per germline. Deletions cut 6 bases from V and 4 bases from J, with 9 bases between. The CDR3 region has the DNA TGTGCCAGCAGGACCGGCTTCTATGGCTACACCTTC. Residues: CASRTGFYGYTF.

The chain is built from TRBV7-3 and TRBJ2-3, with D possibly being TRBD1 (5 bases). Trimming shortened V by 5 bases and J by 5 bases, and 14 bases separated the two germline ends. The CDR3 is 14 residues long. The germline gives CDR1 SGHTA, CDR2 FQGTGA. The CDR3 DNA is TGTGCCAGCAGCCCCTCTGGGGCAGGAGATACGCAGTATTTT. It is translated as CASSPSGAGDTQYF.

The chain links TRBV20-1 to TRBJ2-1; D perhaps matches TRBD2 (6 bases). The CDR3 is 10 residues long. Germline lookup yields CDR1 DFQATT and CDR2 SNEGSKA (reference sequence). V was clipped by 5 bases and J by 10 bases, with 9 bases between them. The CDR3 loop reads CSAWGEEQFF. CDR3 nucleotide sequence: TGCAGTGCTTGGGGGGAGGAGCAGTTCTTC.

The chain is built from TRBV2 and TRBJ1-2, with 9 positions matching TRBD1. The CDR3 runs to 12 residues. J was trimmed by 6 bases and V by 7 bases; bases with no gene match: 3. Germline CDR1 is SNHLY and CDR2 is FYNNEI. Written as DNA, the CDR3 is TGTGCCAGCACAAGGACAGGGGATGGCTACACCTTC. This encodes CASTRTGDGYTF.

This rearrangement joins TRBV9 to TRBJ1-2; 8 positions agree with TRBD1. The J segment lost 5 bases and the V segment lost 3 bases, leaving 15 bases of the junction unmatched. The CDR3 spans 17 residues. The germline V gene encodes CDR1 SGDLS and CDR2 YYNGEE. DNA for the CDR3: TGTGCCAGCAGCGCGATGGGGGACAGGCAGCTAATTTATGGCTACACCTTC. Encoded protein: CASSAMGDRQLIYGYTF. Drawing the rest from reference TRBV9 and TRBJ1-2, the complete variable domain is DSGVTQTPKHLITATGQRVTLRCSPRSGDLSVYWYQQSLDQGLQFLIQYYNGEERAKGNILERFSAQQFPDLHSELNLSSLELGDSALYFCASSAMGDRQLIYGYTFGSGTRLTVV.

The chain employs TRBV7-2 and TRBJ2-5; D is uncertain. Trimming removed 2 bases at V and 5 bases at J, with 12 bases between. The CDR3 length is 14 residues. Germline V gene sequence: CDR1 SGHTA, CDR2 FQGNSA. CDR3 DNA sequence: TGTGCCAGCAGCTTAATGGGTTTCCCGGAGACCCAGTACTTC. It yields the protein CASSLMGFPETQYF. The full variable domain, in which reference TRBV7-2 and TRBJ2-5 provide the parts outside the CDR3, is GAGVSQSPSNKVTEKGKDVELRCDPISGHTALYWYRQSLGQGLEFLIYFQGNSAPDKSGLPSDRFSAERTGGSVSTLTIQRTQQEDSAVYLCASSLMGFPETQYFGPGTRLLVL.

This chain uses TRBV2 with TRBJ2-7, with a weak D call TRBD2 (6 bases). This CDR3 has 15 amino acids. Germline values: CDR1 SNHLY, CDR2 FYNNEI. Deletions cut 3 bases from V and 1 base from J, with 13 bases between. The CDR3 spells CASSEGRSVSYEQYV. Written as DNA, the CDR3 is TGTGCCAGCAGTGAGGGGAGGTCTGTGTCCTACGAGCAGTACGTC.

For the CDR3, the DNA is TGTGCCAGCAGCTTAGTCGCGGGCGCCTACGAGCAGTACGTC. Residues: CASSLVAGAYEQYV. J is TRBJ2-7 and V is TRBV7-2; maybe TRBD2 (5 bases). V shed 1 base and J shed 2 bases, with 9 bases lying between them. The CDR3 spans 14 residues. From germline, CDR1 is SGHTA and CDR2 FQGNSA.